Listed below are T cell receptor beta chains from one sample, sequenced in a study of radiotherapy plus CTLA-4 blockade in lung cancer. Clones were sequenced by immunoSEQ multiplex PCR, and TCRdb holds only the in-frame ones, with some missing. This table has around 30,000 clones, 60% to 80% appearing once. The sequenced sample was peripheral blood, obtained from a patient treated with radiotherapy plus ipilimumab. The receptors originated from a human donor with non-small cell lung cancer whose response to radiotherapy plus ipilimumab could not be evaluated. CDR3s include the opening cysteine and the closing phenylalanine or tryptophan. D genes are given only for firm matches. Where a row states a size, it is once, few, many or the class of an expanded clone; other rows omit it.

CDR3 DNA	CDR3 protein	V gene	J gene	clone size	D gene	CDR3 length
TGTGCCAGCAGCTTAACTCCGGGACAGGGTGGCTACACCTTC	CASSLTPGQGGYTF	TRBV7-2	TRBJ1-2	-	TRBD1	14
TGTGCCAGCAGCCAAGATCCCAGACAGGGGTCTGGAAACACCATATATTTT	CASSQDPRQGSGNTIYF	TRBV14	TRBJ1-3	-	TRBD1	17
TGTGCCAGCAGTGAAATCCTAGAACTAAATGAGCAGTTCTTC	CASSEILELNEQFF	TRBV6-1	TRBJ2-1	-	-	14
TGTGCCAGCAGTTTTTTTAAGGGGGCCCTGGAGGGCTACACCTTC	CASSFFKGALEGYTF	TRBV27	TRBJ1-2	-	TRBD1	15
TGCGCCAGCAGCCCAGGGGGCCAGGGAGAAAAACTGTTTTTT	CASSPGGQGEKLFF	TRBV5-1	TRBJ1-4	-	TRBD1	14
TGCGCCAGCAGCCAAGATTACAGAACCTACGAGCAGTACTTC	CASSQDYRTYEQYF	TRBV4-3	TRBJ2-7	-	-	14
TGTGCCAGCAGTTACTACGGGACTCGAGAGCAGTTCTTC	CASSYYGTREQFF	TRBV6-7	TRBJ2-1	-	-	13
TGTGCCAGTAGTGTTTGGACAGGTTTAGCTGAAGCTTTCTTT	CASSVWTGLAEAFF	TRBV19	TRBJ1-1	few	TRBD1	14
TGCAGCGTTGCCTTTAACAGGGATCAGCCCCAGCATTTT	CSVAFNRDQPQHF	TRBV29-1	TRBJ1-5	-	-	13
TGTGCCAGCACGCGGGGACAGGGTCCCTACGAGCAGTACTTC	CASTRGQGPYEQYF	TRBV6-6	TRBJ2-7	few	TRBD1	14
TGTGCCAGCAGCCAATTTGGTGGGAGTCGTGCTAATGAAAAACTGTTTTTT	CASSQFGGSRANEKLFF	TRBV14	TRBJ1-4	-	-	17
TGTGCCAGCAGCGCGACAGTAGAGCAGTTCTTC	CASSATVEQFF	TRBV7-2	TRBJ2-1	-	-	11
TGCGCCAGCAGCTCGAACACAGATCTTGGCTACACCTTC	CASSSNTDLGYTF	TRBV5-1	TRBJ1-2	-	-	13
TGCGCCAGCAGCTCTTTAAACTATGGCTACACCTTC	CASSSLNYGYTF	TRBV5-1	TRBJ1-2	-	-	12
TGTGCCAGCAGTTTAGGGTCGGGGGAATCTGGCTACACCTTC	CASSLGSGESGYTF	TRBV27	TRBJ1-2	-	-	14
TGTGCCAGCAGCTCCTCTCGGGTCAGTTCCTACGAGCAGTACTTC	CASSSSRVSSYEQYF	TRBV11-2	TRBJ2-7	-	-	15
TGTGCCAGCAGTTCACTAGCCGGGGCAGATACGCAGTATTTT	CASSSLAGADTQYF	TRBV28	TRBJ2-3	-	-	14
TGTGCCAGCAGCTTAGCCCCGAGGGACAGCCCCTATGGCTACACCTTC	CASSLAPRDSPYGYTF	TRBV7-9	TRBJ1-2	-	TRBD1	16
TGTGCCAGCAGTTTTGCTAGCGGGAGGGCGAACAATGAGCAGTTCTTC	CASSFASGRANNEQFF	TRBV6-6	TRBJ2-1	-	TRBD2	16
TGTGCCAGCAGTGTCCCTCGGGGGGCGTCCTACGAGCAGTACTTC	CASSVPRGASYEQYF	TRBV27	TRBJ2-7	-	-	15
TGTGCCAGCAGCCGGGTCGGGGGAACAGATACGCAGTATTTT	CASSRVGGTDTQYF	TRBV2	TRBJ2-3	few	-	14
TGTGCCAGCAGCCGGCTGGGGGGGACTAGCGACACAAACAATGAGCAGTTCTTC	CASSRLGGTSDTNNEQFF	TRBV7-2	TRBJ2-1	-	TRBD2	18